The rows below give T cell receptor beta chains drawn from one sample of a study of molecular identifiers for immune sequencing clone quantification. TCRdb analysed the PCR reads with MiXCR anew, one entry per CDR3 protein. The sample lists 75,000 to 95,000 distinct CDR3 sequences, about 23% occurring once. Source material: naive CD8+ T cells from blood, with Jurkat cell RNA spiked in. Receptors originate from a human donor in good health. Some libraries in this study had Jurkat cell RNA spiked in. CDR3s include the opening cysteine and the closing phenylalanine or tryptophan. A D gene is named only where the DNA matches it firmly. The listing skips clone size in some rows; elsewhere it reads once, few, many or a size class.

TRBV19	TRBD2	many	TRBJ2-1	CASSIGTSGYNEQFF	TGTGCCAGTAGTATTGGGACTAGCGGGTACAATGAGCAGTTCTTC
TRBV21-1	NA	many	TRBJ2-2	CASITGRLPPGLGTGELFF	TGTGCCAGCATAACCGGGAGACTTCCTCCGGGACTAGGAACCGGGGAGCTGTTTTTT
TRBV4-1	TRBD1	many	TRBJ1-5	CASSQPGTGSYQQPQHF	TGCGCCAGCAGCCAACCCGGGACAGGGAGTTATCAACAGCCCCAGCATTTT
TRBV7-8	TRBD2	NA	TRBJ2-3	CASSEPSGGTDTQYF	TGTGCCAGCAGCGAGCCCAGCGGGGGTACAGATACGCAGTATTTT
TRBV7-2	TRBD2	few	TRBJ2-3	CASSPRLAGGRDTQYF	TGTGCCAGCAGCCCCCGACTAGCGGGGGGGCGAGATACGCAGTATTTT
TRBV30	NA	NA	TRBJ2-7	CAWTAPGTRNEQCF	TGTGCCTGGACAGCACCGGGAACCCGGAACGAGCAGTGCTTC
TRBV6-6	NA	few	TRBJ2-7	CASSYLQGTLYEQYF	TGTGCCAGCAGTTACTTACAGGGCACCCTCTACGAGCAGTACTTC
TRBV7-9	TRBD1	few	TRBJ2-7	CASSPRDRVHEQYF	TGTGCCAGCAGCCCCCGGGACAGGGTACACGAGCAGTACTTC
TRBV6-5	NA	NA	TRBJ1-1	CASWAGTEAFF	TGTGCCTCTTGGGCGGGCACTGAAGCTTTCTTT
TRBV19	TRBD1	many	TRBJ2-3	CASSPGTGASDTQYF	TGTGCCAGTAGTCCAGGGACAGGAGCGTCAGATACGCAGTATTTT
TRBV4-3	NA	few	TRBJ1-2	CASSPHEGSYGYTF	TGCGCCAGCAGCCCACATGAGGGGTCCTATGGCTACACCTTC
TRBV7-2	NA	NA	TRBJ2-1	CASSLEANEQFF	TGTGCCAGCAGCTTAGAGGCAAATGAGCAGTTCTTC
TRBV28	NA	few	TRBJ1-5	CASSLNLGPTSNQPQHF	TGTGCCAGCAGCCTGAACTTGGGACCGACAAGCAATCAGCCCCAGCATTTT
TRBV9	NA	many	TRBJ1-4	CASSANPTPYEKLFF	TGTGCCAGCAGCGCGAATCCGACTCCGTATGAAAAACTGTTTTTT
TRBV12-3/TRBV12-4	NA	NA	TRBJ1-3	CASRPSPGYSGNTIYF	TGTGCCAGCAGACCTTCCCCCGGATACTCTGGAAACACCATATATTTT
TRBV11-3	NA	few	TRBJ2-3	CASSSFAEPDTQYF	TGTGCCAGCAGCTCTTTCGCCGAGCCAGATACGCAGTATTTT
TRBV7-2	NA	few	TRBJ2-5	CASSFSWGSQETQYF	TGTGCCAGCAGCTTTTCCTGGGGCAGCCAAGAGACCCAGTACTTC
TRBV12-3/TRBV12-4	NA	few	TRBJ2-7	CASSLGWDYEQYF	TGTGCCAGCAGTTTGGGTTGGGATTACGAGCAGTACTTC
TRBV5-6	NA	many	TRBJ2-3	CASSFGNIGARFTDTQYF	TGTGCCAGCAGCTTTGGGAATATAGGGGCGAGGTTCACAGATACGCAGTATTTT
TRBV3-1	NA	NA	TRBJ2-2	CASSNGTTGYTGELFF	TGTGCCAGCAGCAACGGGACAACAGGGTACACCGGGGAGCTGTTTTTT
TRBV29-1	TRBD2	many	TRBJ2-7	CSVESPGGLYEQYF	TGCAGCGTTGAATCCCCGGGGGGACTGTACGAGCAGTACTTC
TRBV27	NA	many	TRBJ2-7	CASSLGVQVQDEQYF	TGTGCCAGCAGTTTAGGTGTCCAGGTTCAGGACGAGCAGTACTTC
TRBV7-9	NA	NA	TRBJ2-7	CASSLSLDSTTKQYF	TGTGCCAGCAGCTTAAGTTTGGACAGTACTACGAAGCAGTACTTC
TRBV19	NA	few	TRBJ1-1	CASTPGGGPEAFF	TGTGCCAGTACCCCCGGAGGAGGGCCTGAAGCTTTCTTT
TRBV20-1	NA	many	TRBJ2-7	CSARAPAGSYEQYF	TGCAGTGCTAGAGCCCCGGCAGGGTCCTACGAGCAGTACTTC
TRBV6-5	TRBD2	many	TRBJ2-7	CASSYSGRVEQYF	TGTGCCAGCAGTTATAGCGGGAGGGTCGAGCAGTACTTC
TRBV4-3	NA	many	TRBJ2-6	CASSQDRAGTGANVLTF	TGCGCCAGCAGCCAAGATCGGGCAGGAACTGGGGCCAACGTCCTGACTTTC
TRBV7-9	NA	NA	TRBJ2-2	CASGFPAGDKNTGELFF	TGTGCCAGCGGATTCCCCGCCGGGGACAAGAACACCGGGGAGCTGTTTTTT
TRBV4-3	TRBD2	few	TRBJ2-3	CASSQERAGVYTQYF	TGCGCCAGCAGCCAAGAACGAGCGGGGGTATATACGCAGTATTTT
TRBV20-1	TRBD1	NA	TRBJ1-2	CSARRRDRWRFVYGYTF	TGCAGTGCTAGACGCCGGGACAGGTGGCGCTTCGTCTATGGCTACACCTTC
TRBV9	TRBD1	many	TRBJ1-3	CASSGFQGDFGNTIYF	TGTGCCAGCAGCGGCTTTCAGGGGGACTTTGGAAACACCATATATTTT
TRBV2	NA	NA	TRBJ1-3	CASSEDWGGVPGNTIYF	TGTGCCAGCAGTGAAGATTGGGGGGGGGTCCCTGGAAACACCATATATTTT